The 17 T cell receptor beta chains below all came from one sample that was sequenced in a study of identical twins. Each CDR3 protein is one row after TCRdb ran MiXCR on the 5' RACE reads. Of about 690,000 distinct CDR3 sequences listed, 5.5% to 6.5% were seen once; the top ten hold under 2%. Sequencing input: naive T cells sorted from blood. All receptors derive from a young man in good health.

The chain is built from TRBV12-3 or TRBV12-4 and TRBJ2-3, with 10 bases fitting TRBD2. The CDR3 spans 16 residues. Trimming took 5 bases from V and 0 from J; bases not matched to a gene: 5. The CDR3 loop reads CASSRRAGGSTDTQYF. Written as DNA, the CDR3 is TGTGCCAGCAGTCGGAGAGCGGGAGGGAGCACAGATACGCAGTATTTT.

The sample holds many counts of this clonotype. The gene calls are TRBV7-2 and TRBJ1-2, with D uncertain. Looked up from germline, CDR1 is SGHTA and CDR2 is FQGNSA. V was clipped by 0 bases and J by 4 bases, with 12 bases between them. The CDR3 runs 15 residues. CDR3 sequence reads: CASSLAPREGYGYTF. The DNA of the CDR3 is TGTGCCAGCAGCTTAGCTCCGAGGGAGGGCTATGGCTACACCTTC.

This clonotype appeared many times. The chain uses TRBV12-3 or TRBV12-4 and TRBJ2-2; TRBD2 aligns across 8 bases. V was pared by 7 bases and J by 4 bases, with 8 bases of the junction left unmatched. The CDR3 contains 15 residues. In DNA form, the CDR3 reads TGTGCCAGCAAATCGACCGGGAGGGCCACCGGGGAGCTGTTTTTT. It specifies CASKSTGRATGELFF.

This clonotype has just a few counts. The chain recombines TRBV24-1 with TRBJ2-3; D is undetermined. The CDR3 length is 13 residues. V gave up 6 bases and J gave up 5 bases, with 11 bases separating them. Germline values: CDR1 KGHDR, CDR2 SFDVKD. The CDR3 is CATSRWAKDTQYF. Written as DNA, the CDR3 is TGTGCCACCAGTCGGTGGGCCAAAGATACGCAGTATTTT.

This clonotype was seen many times. This chain uses TRBV5-1 with TRBJ2-5; the D gene is possibly TRBD2 (5 bases). The germline V gene encodes CDR1 SGHRS and CDR2 YFSETQ. Trimming removed 2 bases from V and 7 bases from J, with 21 bases in between. This CDR3 is built from 16 residues. The CDR3 is CASSFITGILPVTQYF. CDR3 coding DNA: TGCGCCAGCAGCTTCATCACCGGGATCCTCCCGGTGACCCAGTACTTC.

The chain couples TRBV7-2 to TRBJ1-5; D is uncertain. CDR3 length equals 12 residues. The V gene's germline CDR1 is SGHTA and CDR2 FQGNSA. The germline V and J ends were trimmed by 0 bases and 10 bases, with 7 bases remaining between them. The CDR3 here is CASSLAGLPQHF. In nucleotides, the CDR3 is TGTGCCAGCAGCTTAGCCGGGTTACCCCAGCATTTT.

The chain recombines TRBV27 with TRBJ2-7; maybe TRBD2 (6 bases). Germline V gene sequence: CDR1 MNHEY, CDR2 SMNVEV (reference sequence). The CDR3 covers 16 residues. The V end was cut by 10 bases, the J end by 0 bases, with 22 bases between. CDR3 sequence: CATKSPGDSSSYEQYF. CDR3 DNA sequence: TGTGCCACCAAGTCCCCCGGGGACTCGAGCTCCTACGAGCAGTACTTC.

This clonotype was observed at least ten times. The chain joins TRBV5-1 to TRBJ1-1; no firm D call. Looked up from germline, CDR1 is SGHRS and CDR2 is YFSETQ. This CDR3 comprises 13 residues. The V and J ends lost 0 bases and 4 bases respectively, with 7 bases between them. The CDR3 sequence: CASSLDRGTEAFF. The CDR3 nucleotides are TGCGCCAGCAGCTTGGACCGGGGCACTGAAGCTTTCTTT.

The V and J genes are TRBV6-5 and TRBJ2-1; D ambiguous. CDR3 length: 14 amino acids. Deletions cut 0 bases from V and 5 bases from J, with 8 bases between. Per germline, CDR1 MNHEY and CDR2 SVGAGI. CDR3 protein: CASSYSQIHNEQFF. For the CDR3, the DNA is TGTGCCAGCAGTTACTCCCAGATACACAATGAGCAGTTCTTC.

This clonotype was counted at least ten times. The gene calls are TRBV29-1 and TRBJ2-2, with 13 bases matching TRBD2. The CDR3 is 16 amino acids. Germline V gives CDR1 SQVTM, CDR2 ANQGSEA. V lost 6 bases and J lost 2; bases outside the gene matches: 6. CDR3 in DNA: TGCAGCGTCGGGGGACTAGCGGGAAGAAACACCGGGGAGCTGTTTTTT. Translating gives CSVGGLAGRNTGELFF.

This clonotype was recorded a few times. This chain connects TRBV12-3 or TRBV12-4 to TRBJ2-5; the D gene is possibly TRBD1 (6 bases). The ends were cut back, 4 bases at V and 4 bases at J, with 16 bases in the middle. The CDR3 has 15 residues. Here the CDR3 reads CASSSIQGSGETQYF. CDR3 nucleotide sequence: TGTGCCAGCAGTTCCATACAGGGTTCAGGAGAGACCCAGTACTTC.

This clonotype was found a few times. V is TRBV4-3 and J is TRBJ2-4, with no clear D. V lost 0 bases to trimming and J lost 0 bases, with 6 bases between them. The CDR3 has 15 amino acids. Germline loops: CDR1 LGHNA, CDR2 YSLEER. The CDR3 DNA sequence: TGCGCCAGCAGCCAAGATGGGCTAGCCAAAAACATTCAGTACTTC. As protein: CASSQDGLAKNIQYF.

This clonotype was counted at least ten times. This chain connects TRBV6-5 to TRBJ1-1, with D possibly being TRBD1 (6 bases). The germline CDR1 and CDR2 sequences are MNHEY and SVGAGI. Trimming pared 4 bases from V and 5 bases from J, leaving 17 bases between. The CDR3 is 15 amino acids. The CDR3 nucleotides are TGTGCCAGCAGTTTGGGGGGCGCGATCAGGACTGAAGCTTTCTTT. It encodes CASSLGGAIRTEAFF.

This clonotype was seen only a few times. The chain uses TRBV5-1 and TRBJ2-7; D is undetermined. V dropped 4 bases and J dropped 6 bases, with 8 bases sitting between them. Per the germline V gene, CDR1 is SGHRS and CDR2 is YFSETQ. The CDR3 spans 11 residues. CDR3 loop: CASSLGIEQYV. The CDR3, as DNA: TGCGCCAGCAGCCTTGGGATCGAGCAGTACGTC.

Notes on this clonotype: With a much larger clone just one base away, this may be a read error. The rearrangement uses TRBV12-3 or TRBV12-4 and TRBJ1-4; D might be TRBD1 (6 bases). V was shortened by 6 bases and J by 13 bases, with 21 bases between the two germline ends. The CDR3 covers 14 residues. The CDR3 nucleotides are TGTGCCAGCAGACTTACATTCAGGGGCGGGGGACTGTTTTTT. Protein product: CASRLTFRGGGLFF.

J is TRBJ2-1 and V is TRBV19, with 7 bases aligning to TRBD2. J was trimmed by 10 bases and V by 0 bases; bases with no gene match: 18. Per the germline V gene, CDR1 is LNHDA and CDR2 is SQIVND (reference sequence). The CDR3 totals 18 residues. This CDR3 reads CASSIESSGTRVEGEQFF. In DNA form, the CDR3 reads TGTGCCAGTAGTATAGAGTCAAGCGGGACTCGAGTCGAGGGGGAGCAGTTCTTC.

The chain couples TRBV14 to TRBJ2-1; TRBD1 matches at 11 bases. The CDR3 is made up of 16 amino acids. From germline, CDR1 is SGHDN and CDR2 FVKESK. After removal of 4 bases from V and 8 bases from J, the junction contained 10 bases not matched to a gene. The CDR3 protein is CASSPLLGQGGDEQFF. CDR3 DNA: TGTGCCAGCAGCCCATTGCTGGGACAGGGGGGCGATGAGCAGTTCTTC. Based on the CDR3 plus reference TRBV14 and TRBJ2-1, the full variable domain is EAGVTQFPSHSVIEKGQTVTLRCDPISGHDNLYWYRRVMGKEIKFLLHFVKESKQDESGMPNNRFLAERTGGTYSTLKVQPAELEDSGVYFCASSPLLGQGGDEQFFGPGTRLTVL.